Below, 20 T cell receptor beta chains from the same sample are listed, as sequenced in a study of shared clonotypes between healthy human individuals (dated by TCRdb to between 2020 and 2021). For the CD8 naive samples, CD45RO-negative cells were positively selected for CCR7, yielding a CD45RA+CCR7+ population from which TemRA cells were excluded. Libraries were constructed by the immunoSEQ multiplex PCR assay. TCRdb's version of the immuneACCESS table is confined to in-frame rearrangements and falls short of the full clone set. An unresolved V gene accounts for under half of the shortfall where checked; the remainder is of unknown origin. Across this sample there are about 870,000 clones, with about 92% seen only once. 24% of the sample goes to the ten largest clones. Material for sequencing was naive CD8+ T cells sorted from blood. Reading the label with the study, this specimen's cell subset or site is: CD45RA+CCR7+. The source of these receptors is a man under 40 in good health.

The chain couples TRBV2 to TRBJ2-7; no firm D call. Germline V lookup: CDR1 SNHLY, CDR2 FYNNEI. This CDR3 is 15 amino acids long. Trimming stripped 10 bases from V and 0 bases from J, with 19 bases between. As DNA, the CDR3 is TGTGCCACTAAACCAACGGCGGCTCTCTCCTACGAGCAGTACTTC. Translation: CATKPTAALSYEQYF. The entire variable domain, with the rest obtained from reference TRBV2 and TRBJ2-7, is as follows: EPEVTQTPSHQVTQMGQEVILRCVPISNHLYFYWYRQILGQKVEFLVSFYNNEISEKSEIFDDQFSVERPDGSNFTLKIRSTKLEDSAMYFCATKPTAALSYEQYFGPGTRLTVT.

This chain joins TRBV5-1 and TRBJ2-7; 11 positions match TRBD1. The J segment lost 1 base and the V segment lost 0 bases, leaving 6 bases of the junction unmatched. The CDR3 covers 17 residues. The germline V gene encodes CDR1 SGHRS and CDR2 YFSETQ. In DNA form, the CDR3 reads TGCGCCAGCAGCTTGGGGGCCGGGACAGGGGGTTCCTACGAGCAGTACTTC. This encodes CASSLGAGTGGSYEQYF.

V gene TRBV19 combines with J gene TRBJ1-2, with a tentative D call TRBD1 (5 bases). From germline, CDR1 is LNHDA and CDR2 SQIVND (reference sequence). Trimming took 6 bases from V and 8 from J, leaving 25 bases between them. The CDR3 length is 16 residues. DNA of the CDR3: TGTGCCAGTAGGAATCCCGCGGGGCAGCCAAGCCGGGGCTACACCTTC. Protein product: CASRNPAGQPSRGYTF.

The chain is built from TRBV9 and TRBJ2-7; the D call may be TRBD1 or TRBD2 (5 bases each). Trimming removed 3 bases from V and 0 bases from J, with 13 bases in between. Looked up from germline, CDR1 is SGDLS and CDR2 is YYNGEE. This CDR3 has 15 residues. The CDR3 reads CASSETGLNSYEQYF. CDR3 nucleotide sequence: TGTGCCAGCAGCGAAACAGGACTCAACTCCTACGAGCAGTACTTC.

The V call is TRBV7-3, the J call TRBJ2-3, with 9 bases that match TRBD2. The V segment lost 2 bases and the J segment 3 bases; nucleotides outside the gene matches: 3. This CDR3 has 15 residues. CDR1 SGHTA and CDR2 FQGTGA come from the germline V gene. The CDR3, as DNA: TGTGCCAGCAGCTTAGTGGCGGGAGGGACAGATACGCAGTATTTT. The encoded protein is CASSLVAGGTDTQYF. Full variable domain (outside the CDR3, taken from reference TRBV7-3 and TRBJ2-3): GAGVSQTPSNKVTEKGKYVELRCDPISGHTALYWYRQSLGQGPEFLIYFQGTGAADDSGLPNDRFFAVRPEGSVSTLKIQRTERGDSAVYLCASSLVAGGTDTQYFGPGTRLTVL.

In its sample, this clone was seen a few times. The same CDR3 is also encoded by other DNA sequences in this sample. CDR3 in DNA: TGTGCCAGCAGTTTGCTGGGAGATACGCAGTATTTT. Amino acids: CASSLLGDTQYF. The V call is TRBV27, the J call TRBJ2-3; D is undetermined. Trimming left V 3 bases short and J 5 bases short, with 6 bases between. The CDR3 has 12 amino acids. In germline, CDR1 is MNHEY, CDR2 SMNVEV (reference sequence).

The rearrangement links TRBV5-1 to TRBJ2-3, with a tentative D call TRBD1 (6 bases). V lost 4 bases and J lost 4, with 13 bases in between. The length of the CDR3 is 14 residues. Germline CDR1 SGHRS, CDR2 YFSETQ. In DNA, the CDR3 is TGCGCCAGCAGCAGCGGCACAGGGTCAGATACGCAGTATTTT. It codes for CASSSGTGSDTQYF.

The gene calls are TRBV27 and TRBJ2-7; no clear D gene. CDR1 MNHEY and CDR2 SMNVEV come from the germline V gene (reference sequence). The V end was cut by 5 bases, the J end by 2 bases, with 16 bases between. CDR3 size: 15 residues. The CDR3 DNA reads TGTGCCAGCAGTCCCGGACGTGGTACCGCCTACGAGCAGTACTTC. It specifies CASSPGRGTAYEQYF.

The chain combines TRBV27 with TRBJ2-1, with TRBD2 matching over 8 bases. Germline CDR1 MNHEY, CDR2 SMNVEV (reference sequence). With V trimmed by 1 base and J by 6 bases, 2 bases remained unmatched. The length of the CDR3 is 14 residues. The CDR3 region is CASSLWLAGNEQFF. In DNA, the CDR3 is TGTGCCAGCAGTTTATGGCTAGCGGGCAATGAGCAGTTCTTC.

This chain uses TRBV7-9 with TRBJ2-2; D unclear. Trimming cost V 5 bases and J 5 bases, with 9 bases left between them. The germline gives CDR1 SEHNR, CDR2 FQNEAQ (reference sequence). This CDR3 comprises 13 residues. Written as DNA, the CDR3 is TGTGCCAGCAGCGAAACTAATACCGGGGAGCTGTTTTTT. It encodes CASSETNTGELFF.

The chain joins TRBV15 to TRBJ1-3, with D hard to call. CDR1 is LNHNV and CDR2 is YYDKDF in the germline V gene (reference sequence). CDR3 length equals 15 residues. The ends were cut back, 0 bases at V and 2 bases at J, with 8 bases in the middle. The CDR3 nucleotides are TGTGCCACCAGCAGAGATAAAGTAACTGGAAACACCATATATTTT. It translates to CATSRDKVTGNTIYF.

The chain has TRBV29-1 and TRBJ1-2; TRBD1 might be the D (6 bases). Germline-derived CDR1 and CDR2 are SQVTM and ANQGSEA. The CDR3 is 12 residues long. Trimming stripped 7 bases from V and 8 bases from J, with 17 bases between. The CDR3 loop reads CSGEEQGLGYTF. The DNA of the CDR3 is TGCAGCGGGGAGGAACAGGGTCTAGGCTACACCTTC.

The DNA of the CDR3 is TGTGCCAGCAGCCACCTAGCGGGAACCCACAATGAGCAGTTCTTC. It is translated as CASSHLAGTHNEQFF. The V gene is TRBV6-5, the J gene TRBJ2-1, with 9 nucleotides matching TRBD2. CDR1 and CDR2 from the germline V gene are MNHEY and SVGAGI. The CDR3 spans 15 residues. The V and J ends lost 6 bases and 5 bases, in that order; junction bases with no gene match: 8.

This chain links TRBV7-9 with TRBJ1-2; possible D gene TRBD1, 6 bases. Trimming took off 5 bases at V and 5 bases at J, with 24 bases between the two ends. The CDR3 length is 17 residues. In germline, CDR1 is SEHNR, CDR2 FQNEAQ (reference sequence). The CDR3 loop is CASSPTTGGILGYGYTF. The CDR3 DNA reads TGTGCCAGCAGCCCTACGACAGGAGGGATTCTTGGATATGGCTACACCTTC.

V is TRBV7-3 and J is TRBJ2-1; 12 positions agree with TRBD2. The CDR3 consists of 14 residues. J was trimmed by 7 bases and V by 3 bases; bases with no gene match: 1. Germline V gene lookup returns CDR1 SGHTA and CDR2 FQGTGA. The CDR3 DNA sequence: TGTGCCAGCAGCTTCGGGACTAGCGGGAATGAGCAGTTCTTC. The encoded protein is CASSFGTSGNEQFF.

This rearrangement joins TRBV7-2 to TRBJ2-7; no clear D gene. The CDR3 length is 13 residues. V gave up 3 bases and J gave up 2 bases, with 8 bases separating them. In germline, CDR1 is SGHTA, CDR2 FQGNSA. CDR3 nucleotides: TGTGCCAGCAGCTTGAGTCCTACCTACGAGCAGTACTTC. Encoded protein: CASSLSPTYEQYF.

The chain is built from TRBV14 and TRBJ2-7; unclear D gene. CDR3 length: 12 residues. The V gene's germline CDR1 is SGHDN and CDR2 FVKESK. Trimming removed 2 bases from V and 3 bases from J, with 5 bases in between. The CDR3 DNA sequence: TGTGCCAGCAGCCAACGCTACTACGAGCAGTACTTC. Translating it yields CASSQRYYEQYF. Full variable domain (outside the CDR3, taken from reference TRBV14 and TRBJ2-7): EAGVTQFPSHSVIEKGQTVTLRCDPISGHDNLYWYRRVMGKEIKFLLHFVKESKQDESGMPNNRFLAERTGGTYSTLKVQPAELEDSGVYFCASSQRYYEQYFGPGTRLTVT.

The chain recombines TRBV6-5 with TRBJ2-5; TRBD1 agrees at 7 bases. This CDR3 has 13 amino acids. The V segment lost 6 bases and the J segment 2 bases; nucleotides outside the gene matches: 3. CDR1 and CDR2 (germline): MNHEY, SVGAGI. The CDR3 nucleotides read TGTGCCAGCAGCACGGGACAGCAAGAGACCCAGTACTTC. Amino acid sequence: CASSTGQQETQYF.

The chain is built from TRBV29-1 and TRBJ2-1; TRBD2 matches 9 bases. With 4 bases clipped from V and 0 bases from J, the junction kept 4 bases outside the gene matches. The CDR3 length is 15 residues. Germline V CDR1 and CDR2: SQVTM, ANQGSEA. The CDR3 bases are TGCAGCGTTGTAGGACTAGCGAGCTCCTACAATGAGCAGTTCTTC. It codes for CSVVGLASSYNEQFF.

The V call is TRBV25-1, the J call TRBJ2-1; no reliable D call. The CDR3 extends over 12 amino acids. The ends were cut back, 6 bases at V and 9 bases at J, with 12 bases in the middle. The germline CDR1 and CDR2 sequences are MGHDK and SYGVNS. This CDR3 reads CASSRNLVEQFF. The CDR3 DNA follows: TGTGCCAGCAGCCGCAACCTGGTTGAGCAGTTCTTC.